The T cell receptor (beta chain) described here comes from a study of blood T cells in healthy people across ages. On the study more broadly: Capture via template switching afforded approximately one barcoded beta molecule per two T cells.

The J segment lost 0 bases and the V segment lost 2 bases, leaving 2 bases of the junction unmatched. The germline V gene encodes CDR1 SGHTA and CDR2 FQGNSA. The CDR3 contains 15 residues. Combining a sample-barcoded 5' primer with a J-beta primer mix, a second PCR ran for about 7 to 12 cycles. Each cDNA molecule received a tag from a template-switch adaptor that had 12 random nucleotides. Using its own MiXCR run on the 5' RACE reads, TCRdb lists one record per CDR3 protein. The repertoire includes 1.5 million to 2 million distinct CDR3 sequences, 28% of them detected once, and 7.7% sits in the top ten. Overall study findings and caveats: Strong correlation linked observed beta diversity and percent naive T cells.

This clonotype was seen only a few times. Its antigen is unknown. Total RNA amounts of at least 6 micrograms were extracted per sample. Material for sequencing was blood. The receptor was isolated from a woman aged 25 to 39 in good health. The rearrangement links TRBV7-2 to TRBJ1-1, with 8 bases fitting TRBD1. The CDR3 DNA follows: TGTGCCAGCAGCTTAACAGGGGGAGTGAACACTGAAGCTTTCTTT. It yields the protein CASSLTGGVNTEAFF.